This TCR beta chain was sequenced during a study of cytomegalovirus exposure and HLA in healthy donors. Primers included in the PCR were 60 Vbeta and 13 Jbeta primers. Method: immunoSEQ multiplex PCR; TCRdb's copy keeps in-frame clones and lacks some. This table has approximately 220,000 clones, approximately 83% appearing once. In nominal health when sampled, donors likely had unrecorded immune exposures nonetheless. CDR3 length equals 14 residues. Per germline, CDR1 SGHTA and CDR2 FQGNSA. The J segment lost 6 bases and the V segment lost 3 bases, leaving 7 bases of the junction unmatched. The sequencing input was PBMCs. V and J are TRBV7-2 and TRBJ2-7; 8 bases align to TRBD2. The clonotype originates from a girl between 10 and 17 years old in good health and CMV-seronegative. The CDR3 DNA follows: TGTGCCAGCAGCTTGAGCGGGGGTATGGGCGAGCAGTACTTC. Protein product: CASSLSGGMGEQYF.